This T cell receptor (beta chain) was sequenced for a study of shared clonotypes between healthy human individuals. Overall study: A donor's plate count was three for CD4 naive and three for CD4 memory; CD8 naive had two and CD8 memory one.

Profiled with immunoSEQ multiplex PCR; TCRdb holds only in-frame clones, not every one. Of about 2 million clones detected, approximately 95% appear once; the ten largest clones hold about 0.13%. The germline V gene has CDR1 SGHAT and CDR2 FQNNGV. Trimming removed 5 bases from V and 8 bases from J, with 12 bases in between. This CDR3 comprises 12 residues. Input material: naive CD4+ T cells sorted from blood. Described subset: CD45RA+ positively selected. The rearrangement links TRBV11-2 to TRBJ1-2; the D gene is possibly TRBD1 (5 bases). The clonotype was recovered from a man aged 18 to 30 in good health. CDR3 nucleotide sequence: TGTGCCAGCAGCCGGGGGGTCCGGGGCTACACCTTC. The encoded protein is CASSRGVRGYTF.